The source of this T cell receptor beta chain is a study of CD8+ T cells in alopecia areata. Study outcomes and limitations: Scalp repertoires also include resident alphabeta T cells from normal skin. It was lesional scalp, especially alopecia totalis/universalis, that showed higher clonality than normal scalp.

The germline gives CDR1 PRHDT, CDR2 FYEKMQ (reference sequence). There are 16 residues in the CDR3. V lost 5 bases and J lost 6; bases outside the gene matches: 11. From alopecia areata patients, lesional scalp punch biopsies and peripheral blood were collected. Turning to this clone: What it binds is unknown.

RNA, once extracted, was reverse transcribed into cDNA for use as the sequencing template. The method was immunoSEQ multiplex PCR; TCRdb's version includes in-frame clones alone and lacks a portion of them. Of 120,000 or so clones listed, about 50% are singletons. The sequence was obtained from a human donor with alopecia areata. The sample was NKG2D-low CD8+ T cells sorted from blood. The V call is TRBV13, the J call TRBJ2-1; 9 bases are a match to TRBD1. CDR3 region: CASSPNPGTGTNEQFF. Written as DNA, the CDR3 is TGTGCCAGCAGCCCAAACCCCGGGACAGGGACCAATGAGCAGTTCTTC. Drawing the rest from reference TRBV13 and TRBJ2-1, the complete variable domain is AAGVIQSPRHLIKEKRETATLKCYPIPRHDTVYWYQQGPGQDPQFLISFYEKMQSDKGSIPDRFSAQQFSDYHSELNMSSLELGDSALYFCASSPNPGTGTNEQFFGPGTRLTVL.